The present T cell receptor (beta chain) was sequenced within a study of vaccination and CD4 T cells after COVID-19. About the research overall: Collection of post-COVID samples occurred a median roughly 92 days after diagnosis, spanning a range of 35 to 161.

Concerning this clonotype itself: Its specificity is not known.

The Oncomine TCR Beta short-read assay sequenced DNA from cultured CD4+ T cells. MiXCR, applied by TCRdb to the PCR reads, yields one record per CDR3 protein. Of 12,000 or so distinct CDR3 sequences in the sample, about four fifths are singletons; the top ten hold over 25%. Treatment noted: approximately 9-day PBMC culture with coronavirus spike peptide pools or control peptides (ViraFEST assay). The CDR3 is made up of 20 amino acids. The trim removed 4 bases at V and 1 base at J, leaving 15 bases unmatched. Germline loops: CDR1 KGHDR, CDR2 SFDVKD. The sequenced sample consisted of CD4+ T cells from blood, cultured in vitro. The gene calls are TRBV24-1 and TRBJ2-5; TRBD1 matches at 12 bases. The TCR sequence derives from a human donor who had recovered from COVID-19. For the CDR3, the DNA is TGTGCCACCAGTGACCCAAACAACGCGGGGACAGGGGGCCCCCAAGAGACCCAGTACTTC. Amino acid sequence: CATSDPNNAGTGGPQETQYF.